This T cell receptor beta chain appears in the sequencing data of a study of blood T cells in healthy people across ages. This clonotype was seen a handful of times. Alongside a J-beta primer mix, a sample-barcoded 5' primer served in a second PCR lasting roughly 7 to 11 cycles. TCRdb reprocessed the 5' RACE reads with MiXCR, giving one entry per CDR3 protein. Of 700,000 or so distinct CDR3 sequences in the sample, about 20% are singletons; the top ten hold around 22%. The CDR3 runs to 16 residues. Germline assignment: CDR1 LGHNA and CDR2 YSLEER. The V end was cut by 1 base, the J end by 3 bases, with 14 bases between.

This sequence was found in a man aged 70-80 years in good health. The chain carries TRBV4-3 and TRBJ2-3; D remains unclear. The source material was blood. The CDR3 reads CASSQVYGPPTDTQYF. The DNA of the CDR3 is TGCGCCAGCAGCCAAGTCTACGGCCCTCCGACAGATACGCAGTATTTT.